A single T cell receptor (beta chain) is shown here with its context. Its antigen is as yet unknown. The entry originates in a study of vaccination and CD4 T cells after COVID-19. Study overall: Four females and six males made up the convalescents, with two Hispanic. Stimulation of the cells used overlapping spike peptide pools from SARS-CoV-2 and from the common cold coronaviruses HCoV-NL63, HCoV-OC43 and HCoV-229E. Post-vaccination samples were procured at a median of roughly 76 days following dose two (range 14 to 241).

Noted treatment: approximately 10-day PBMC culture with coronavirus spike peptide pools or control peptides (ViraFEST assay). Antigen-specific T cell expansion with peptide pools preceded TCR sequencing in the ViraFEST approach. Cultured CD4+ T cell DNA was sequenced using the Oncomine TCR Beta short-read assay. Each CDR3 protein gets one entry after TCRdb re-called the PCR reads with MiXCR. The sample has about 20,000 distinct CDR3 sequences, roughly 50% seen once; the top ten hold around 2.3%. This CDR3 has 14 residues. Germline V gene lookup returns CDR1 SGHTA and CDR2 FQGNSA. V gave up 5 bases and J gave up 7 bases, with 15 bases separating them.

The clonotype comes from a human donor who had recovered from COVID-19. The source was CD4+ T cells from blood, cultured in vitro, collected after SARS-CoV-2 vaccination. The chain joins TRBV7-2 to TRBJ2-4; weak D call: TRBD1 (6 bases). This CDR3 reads CASSPGAGWNIQYF. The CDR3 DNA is TGTGCCAGCAGCCCAGGGGCAGGGTGGAACATTCAGTACTTC.